What follows are 27 T cell receptor beta chains derived from one specimen sequenced in a study of blood T cell repertoires in COVID-19. Libraries were prepared by immunoSEQ multiplex PCR; TCRdb keeps only in-frame clonotypes and omits some of them. The table records 150,000 to 200,000 clones, about 88% of them present only once. Sample: PBMCs or T cells enriched from blood (not recorded which). The receptor source for this set is a woman aged 18-29 years who had recovered from COVID-19.

V is TRBV7-9 and J is TRBJ1-3; the D is unclear. The CDR3 is made up of 15 amino acids. The germline gives CDR1 SEHNR, CDR2 FQNEAQ (reference sequence). V was trimmed by 1 base and J by 0 bases, leaving 7 bases between them. The CDR3 is CASSLGGDSGNTIYF. The DNA of the CDR3 is TGTGCCAGCAGCTTAGGCGGAGACTCTGGAAACACCATATATTTT.

The rearrangement joins TRBV5-5 to TRBJ2-3; maybe TRBD2 (5 bases). The V gene lost 5 bases and the J gene lost 7 bases, with 17 bases spanning the gap. The CDR3 length is 14 residues. The germline CDR1 and CDR2 sequences are SGHKS and YYEKEE (reference sequence). The DNA for the CDR3 is TGTGCCAGCAGTGGTACGGACTTCATATATACGCAGTATTTT. It specifies CASSGTDFIYTQYF.

The V call is TRBV5-5, the J call TRBJ1-1; D is unclear. CDR1 SGHKS and CDR2 YYEKEE come from the germline V gene (reference sequence). There are 14 residues in the CDR3. Trimming took off 5 bases at V and 6 bases at J, with 17 bases between the two ends. The CDR3 spells CASRERATVAEAFF. CDR3 coding DNA: TGTGCCAGCAGAGAGAGGGCTACGGTTGCTGAAGCTTTCTTT.

This chain joins TRBV2 and TRBJ2-5; 12 nucleotides line up with TRBD2. CDR1 and CDR2 from the germline V gene are SNHLY and FYNNEI. The CDR3 is 15 residues long. J was trimmed by 2 bases and V by 6 bases; bases with no gene match: 4. CDR3 protein: CASRPGLAGQETQYF. CDR3 DNA: TGTGCCAGCAGACCCGGACTAGCGGGGCAAGAGACCCAGTACTTC. Drawing the rest from reference TRBV2 and TRBJ2-5, the complete variable domain is EPEVTQTPSHQVTQMGQEVILRCVPISNHLYFYWYRQILGQKVEFLVSFYNNEISEKSEIFDDQFSVERPDGSNFTLKIRSTKLEDSAMYFCASRPGLAGQETQYFGPGTRLLVL.

The chain employs TRBV5-1 and TRBJ1-2; a possible D gene is TRBD1 (6 bases). V was cut by 0 bases and J by 3 bases, with 15 bases left in between. Germline V lookup: CDR1 SGHRS, CDR2 YFSETQ. This CDR3 comprises 16 residues. Here the CDR3 reads CASSLEGGLSDYGYTF. The DNA of the CDR3 is TGCGCCAGCAGCTTGGAGGGGGGGCTGAGTGACTATGGCTACACCTTC.

The V call is TRBV28, the J call TRBJ2-2; D not certain. Looked up from germline, CDR1 is MDHEN and CDR2 is SYDVKM. The CDR3 contains 12 residues. V was trimmed by 6 bases and J by 3 bases, leaving 5 bases between them. The CDR3 DNA reads TGTGCCAGCAGAGGAGACACCGGGGAGCTGTTTTTT. This encodes CASRGDTGELFF.

A few counts support this clone. This chain uses TRBV9 with TRBJ2-1; D is perhaps TRBD1 (6 bases). The length of the CDR3 is 14 residues. The germline CDR1 and CDR2 sequences are SGDLS and YYNGEE. Trimming took 1 base from V and 6 from J, leaving 11 bases between them. The CDR3 spells CASSVNRVGNEQFF. The DNA for the CDR3 is TGTGCCAGCAGCGTAAACAGGGTAGGCAATGAGCAGTTCTTC.

This sequence joins TRBV28 and TRBJ1-2, with D unresolved. CDR1 and CDR2 from the germline V gene are MDHEN and SYDVKM. The CDR3 extends over 13 amino acids. Deletions cut 9 bases from V and 2 bases from J, with 13 bases between. CDR3 in amino acids: CASSLRGNYGYTF. The CDR3 bases are TGTGCCAGTAGCCTACGCGGGAACTATGGCTACACCTTC.

The J gene is TRBJ1-4, the V gene TRBV2; no reliable D call. CDR1 is SNHLY, CDR2 FYNNEI, per germline. Trimming pared 10 bases from V and 4 bases from J, leaving 22 bases between. The length of the CDR3 is 16 residues. CDR3 in DNA: TGTGCCACCAGGTCAGGTCCGCAGGCCGTTAATGAAAAACTGTTTTTT. Protein product: CATRSGPQAVNEKLFF.

This clone was seen a few times. The chain has TRBV7-9 and TRBJ1-4; the D gene is possibly TRBD1 (5 bases). V lost 5 bases, J lost 5 bases, and 27 bases lay in between. This CDR3 comprises 19 residues. Germline CDR1 and CDR2: SEHNR and FQNEAQ (reference sequence). Here the CDR3 DNA reads TGTGCCAGCAGCGGAGGCCGCCTGGGCGGGGGAGCAAAGAATGAAAAACTGTTTTTT. Protein: CASSGGRLGGGAKNEKLFF. Based on the CDR3 plus reference TRBV7-9 and TRBJ1-4, the full variable domain is DTGVSQNPRHKITKRGQNVTFRCDPISEHNRLYWYRQTLGQGPEFLTYFQNEAQLEKSRLLSDRFSAERPKGSFSTLEIQRTEQGDSAMYLCASSGGRLGGGAKNEKLFFGSGTQLSVL.

The gene calls are TRBV18 and TRBJ1-1; D might be TRBD1 (6 bases). The V end was cut by 5 bases, the J end by 2 bases, with 15 bases between. The CDR3 covers 15 residues. Germline loops: CDR1 KGHSH, CDR2 LQKENI. CDR3 sequence reads: CASSSGQISNTEAFF. The CDR3 DNA sequence: TGTGCCAGCTCATCGGGACAAATTAGCAACACTGAAGCTTTCTTT.

The chain is built from TRBV19 and TRBJ2-6; no firm D call. V was shortened by 8 bases and J by 0 bases, with 8 bases between the two germline ends. The CDR3 has 14 amino acids. Germline V gene lookup returns CDR1 LNHDA and CDR2 SQIVND (reference sequence). The CDR3, as DNA: TGTGCCAGTCTGCCGGGCTCTGGGGCCAACGTCCTGACTTTC. This encodes CASLPGSGANVLTF.

V usage is TRBV10-1 and J usage is TRBJ2-3, with 13 bases matching TRBD2. The junction had 8 bases not matched to a gene; V was cut back by 5 bases and J by 9 bases. Germline V gene data show CDR1 as WNHNN and CDR2 as SYGVQD (reference sequence). The CDR3 has 15 amino acids. CDR3 region: CASSPGGTSGKTQYF. The CDR3 coding sequence is TGCGCCAGCAGTCCCGGGGGGACTAGCGGGAAAACGCAGTATTTT.

The rearrangement uses TRBV7-9 and TRBJ2-5; 8 nucleotides match TRBD2. Germline-derived CDR1 and CDR2 are SEHNR and FQNEAQ (reference sequence). The CDR3 length is 15 residues. Unmatched junction bases numbered 10, after V lost 5 bases and J lost 5 bases. CDR3: CASSQRLASRETQYF. The CDR3 DNA reads as TGTGCCAGCAGCCAAAGACTAGCGTCCAGGGAGACCCAGTACTTC.

The chain uses TRBV3-1 (or the pseudogene TRBV3-2) and TRBJ2-1; the match to TRBD2 covers 8 bases. In germline, CDR1 is LGHDT, CDR2 YNNKEL (reference sequence). V shed 4 bases, J shed 5 bases, and the junction held 10 bases outside the gene matches. This CDR3 region has 16 residues. CDR3 sequence reads: CASSPPSSGPNNEQFF. DNA for the CDR3: TGTGCCAGCAGCCCTCCCTCTAGCGGGCCTAACAATGAGCAGTTCTTC.

The rearrangement joins TRBV28 to TRBJ2-7, with TRBD1 as a possible D gene (5 bases). V lost 6 bases and J lost 0, with 15 bases in between. Germline CDR1 MDHEN, CDR2 SYDVKM. The CDR3 is 15 amino acids. This CDR3 reads CASRSQQGNSYEQYF. DNA for the CDR3: TGTGCCAGCAGGTCCCAGCAGGGCAACTCCTACGAGCAGTACTTC.

This clone was seen more than once but under ten times. The chain combines TRBV5-1 with TRBJ2-3; 13 bases fit TRBD2. The V and J ends lost 5 bases and 3 bases, in that order; junction bases with no gene match: 3. This CDR3 contains 15 residues. From germline, CDR1 is SGHRS and CDR2 YFSETQ. The CDR3: CASRETSGGTDTQYF. The CDR3 DNA is TGCGCCAGCAGAGAGACTAGCGGGGGGACAGATACGCAGTATTTT.

The V gene is TRBV6-2 or TRBV6-3, the J gene TRBJ2-7; TRBD2 might be the D (7 bases). CDR1 and CDR2 from the germline V gene are MNHEY and SVGEGT. The ends were cut back, 4 bases at V and 6 bases at J, with 13 bases in the middle. The CDR3 extends over 13 amino acids. DNA for the CDR3: TGTGCCAGCAGTTTGGGGGGGCTCTCCGAGCAGTACTTC. Protein product: CASSLGGLSEQYF.

The chain carries TRBV5-6 and TRBJ1-1; 9 bases fit TRBD1. This CDR3 contains 13 residues. The ends lost 0 bases at V and 7 bases at J; junction bases unmatched: 1. Germline V gene lookup returns CDR1 SGHDT and CDR2 YYEEEE. In DNA form, the CDR3 reads TGTGCCAGCAGCTTGGCGACAGGGGGTGAAGCTTTCTTT. Its protein is CASSLATGGEAFF.

This clone has a handful of counts. The V gene is TRBV6-5, the J gene TRBJ1-1; 7 nucleotides agree with TRBD1. V lost 5 bases, J lost 4 bases, and 4 bases stayed unmatched. The germline gives CDR1 MNHEY, CDR2 SVGAGI. The CDR3 has 13 residues. DNA for the CDR3: TGTGCCAGCAGTCAGGGGGTGGGCACTGAAGCTTTCTTT. Translation gives CASSQGVGTEAFF.

The chain carries TRBV5-1 and TRBJ1-4; D is unresolved. Germline V gene sequence: CDR1 SGHRS, CDR2 YFSETQ. This CDR3 has 15 residues. Trimming left V 0 bases short and J 0 bases short, with 6 bases between. In DNA form, the CDR3 reads TGCGCCAGCAGCTTGGACGGGACAACTAATGAAAAACTGTTTTTT. Translation: CASSLDGTTNEKLFF.

V and J are TRBV10-3 and TRBJ1-2; TRBD1 might be the D (5 bases). Trimming pared 3 bases from V and 2 bases from J, leaving 10 bases between. Germline V gene data show CDR1 as ENHRY and CDR2 as SYGVKD. This CDR3 contains 14 residues. The CDR3 DNA follows: TGTGCCATCAGTGAAAAGGGGCTCAACTATGGCTACACCTTC. It encodes CAISEKGLNYGYTF.

This clone is a singleton in its sample. The V gene is TRBV5-4, the J gene TRBJ1-3; D not certain. Looked up from germline, CDR1 is SGHNT and CDR2 is YYREEE (reference sequence). The CDR3 length is 13 residues. The V end was cut by 7 bases, the J end by 0 bases, with 8 bases between. CDR3 in amino acids: CASYRDSGNTIYF. The CDR3 bases are TGTGCCAGCTACCGGGACTCTGGAAACACCATATATTTT.

This rearrangement joins TRBV7-4 to TRBJ1-3; possibly TRBD1 for D (5 bases). V was cut by 0 bases and J by 2 bases, with 11 bases left in between. Per germline, CDR1 SGHVT and CDR2 SQSDAQ. CDR3 length: 16 amino acids. This CDR3 is CASSLAVRATGNTIYF. The CDR3 bases are TGTGCCAGCAGCTTAGCAGTCAGGGCGACTGGAAACACCATATATTTT.

The chain combines TRBV2 with TRBJ2-7; TRBD1 aligns across 8 bases. Germline V gene sequence: CDR1 SNHLY, CDR2 FYNNEI. Trimming at V came to 4 bases and at J to 5 bases, leaving 4 bases not matched to a gene. The CDR3 extends over 13 amino acids. The CDR3 reads CASSVDRANEQYF. The DNA of the CDR3 is TGTGCCAGCAGTGTGGACAGGGCTAACGAGCAGTACTTC.

The chain joins TRBV7-8 to TRBJ1-2; 7 bases match TRBD1. V was clipped by 1 base and J by 8 bases; unmatched bases: 4. The CDR3 is made up of 13 amino acids. CDR1 is SGHVS and CDR2 is FQNEAQ in the germline V gene. CDR3: CASSLGPGGGYTF. CDR3 nucleotides: TGTGCCAGCAGCTTAGGGCCAGGGGGAGGCTACACCTTC.

The V call is TRBV7-9, the J call TRBJ1-1, with TRBD1 matching over 7 bases. The CDR3 runs 14 residues. Germline V gene data show CDR1 as SEHNR and CDR2 as FQNEAQ (reference sequence). V shed 1 base and J 3 bases; nucleotides not matched to a gene: 2. This chain's CDR3 is CASSLDRGYTEAFF. The CDR3 DNA reads as TGTGCCAGCAGCTTAGACAGGGGTTACACTGAAGCTTTCTTT. Using reference TRBV7-9 and TRBJ1-1 for the parts outside the CDR3, the full variable domain is DTGVSQNPRHKITKRGQNVTFRCDPISEHNRLYWYRQTLGQGPEFLTYFQNEAQLEKSRLLSDRFSAERPKGSFSTLEIQRTEQGDSAMYLCASSLDRGYTEAFFGQGTRLTVV.